The table lists the clone carrying this T cell receptor beta chain with many counts. TCRdb itself ran the 5' RACE reads through MiXCR, one entry per CDR3 protein. The table includes tens of thousands of distinct CDR3 sequences, roughly a tenth detected once. This sample stems from a study of early T cells in non-severe SARS-CoV-2 infection. The CDR3 consists of 15 residues. Trimming took 3 bases from V and 0 from J, leaving 12 bases between them. This TCR was sampled from an adult who was a healthcare worker with PCR-confirmed SARS-CoV-2 infection or an uninfected control (not recorded which). This chain joins TRBV12-3 or TRBV12-4 and TRBJ2-7; D remains unclear. Sample: whole blood. The CDR3: CASSFWRRSSYEQYF. In DNA form, the CDR3 reads TGTGCCAGCAGTTTCTGGCGCCGAAGCTCCTACGAGCAGTACTTC.